These T cell receptor beta chains were read from a single sample in a study of T cells after yellow fever vaccination. In TCRdb, the 5' RACE reads were re-called with MiXCR into one record per CDR3 protein. The sample consists of roughly 520,000 distinct CDR3 sequences, roughly 22% of them appearing once. The sample here was PBMCs, taken about 21 days after the first yellow fever vaccination. These receptors all stem from a man between 18 and 29 years old who received the YFV17D yellow fever vaccine. Each CDR3 is given with its conserved first and last residue. The D gene is left open where the match is weak. Size tells how often a clone was seen (once, few, many) or the class of an expanded clone, and some rows leave it out.

D gene: TRBD2
V gene: TRBV11-2
clone size: few
J gene: TRBJ2-7
CDR3 DNA: TGTGCCAGCAGCAATAGCGGGGGTTTAATCTACGAGCAGTACTTC
CDR3 protein: CASSNSGGLIYEQYF

D gene: .
V gene: TRBV5-1
clone size: few
J gene: TRBJ1-6
CDR3 DNA: TGCGCCAGCAGCTTGAGAGCCCAGGAGAGCTCCTATAATTCACCCCTCCACTTT
CDR3 protein: CASSLRAQESSYNSPLHF

D gene: .
V gene: TRBV4-1
clone size: few
J gene: TRBJ2-1
CDR3 DNA: TGCGCCAGCAGCCCGGGATTTAGCTCCTACAATGAGCAGTTCTTC
CDR3 protein: CASSPGFSSYNEQFF

D gene: .
V gene: TRBV20-1
clone size: .
J gene: TRBJ2-7
CDR3 DNA: TGCAGTGCTAGGCTCAGCTCCGAGCAGTACTTC
CDR3 protein: CSARLSSEQYF

D gene: .
V gene: TRBV7-9
clone size: few
J gene: TRBJ1-1
CDR3 DNA: TGTGCCAGCAGCTTAGTGCAGTCCGGCACTGAAGCTTTCTTT
CDR3 protein: CASSLVQSGTEAFF

D gene: TRBD1
V gene: TRBV7-2
clone size: few
J gene: TRBJ1-1
CDR3 DNA: TGTGCCAGCAGCTTGGACAGGGGGCAGACTGAAGCTTTCTTT
CDR3 protein: CASSLDRGQTEAFF

D gene: TRBD1
V gene: TRBV5-1
clone size: many
J gene: TRBJ2-5
CDR3 DNA: TGCGCCAGCGGCCAACAGGGGGAAGAGACCCAGTACTTC
CDR3 protein: CASGQQGEETQYF

D gene: TRBD1
V gene: TRBV2
clone size: .
J gene: TRBJ1-2
CDR3 DNA: TGTGCCAGCAGCGCTGGGACAGCTATGGGCTACACCTTC
CDR3 protein: CASSAGTAMGYTF

D gene: TRBD2
V gene: TRBV5-1
clone size: .
J gene: TRBJ2-7
CDR3 DNA: TGCGCCAGCAGCCAACACGGGACTAGCGGGGGGGCCTACGAGCAGTACTTC
CDR3 protein: CASSQHGTSGGAYEQYF

D gene: .
V gene: TRBV5-5
clone size: .
J gene: TRBJ1-6
CDR3 DNA: TGTGCCAGCAGAGGGGCAGCGGATTCACCCCTCCACTTT
CDR3 protein: CASRGAADSPLHF

D gene: .
V gene: TRBV19
clone size: few
J gene: TRBJ1-5
CDR3 DNA: TGTGCCAGTAGTATTCTCCTATCCCTGAATCAGCCCCAGCATTTT
CDR3 protein: CASSILLSLNQPQHF

D gene: .
V gene: TRBV20-1
clone size: .
J gene: TRBJ2-5
CDR3 DNA: TGCAGTCAATCGGGGCGGATTCTGCAAGAGACCCAGTACTTC
CDR3 protein: CSQSGRILQETQYF

D gene: .
V gene: TRBV27
clone size: .
J gene: TRBJ1-6
CDR3 DNA: TGTGCCAGCAAAGCTTTGGACAGTTCCAATTCACCCCTCCACTTT
CDR3 protein: CASKALDSSNSPLHF

D gene: .
V gene: TRBV3-1
clone size: .
J gene: TRBJ2-5
CDR3 DNA: TGTGCCAGCAGCCAAGAAGCCAGCAGGATCCAAGAGACCCAGTACTTC
CDR3 protein: CASSQEASRIQETQYF

D gene: .
V gene: TRBV5-1
clone size: .
J gene: TRBJ2-1
CDR3 DNA: TGCGCCAGCAGCTTGCAGGGAGAGTCGACGGATGAGCAGTTCTTC
CDR3 protein: CASSLQGESTDEQFF

D gene: TRBD2
V gene: TRBV28
clone size: .
J gene: TRBJ2-7
CDR3 DNA: TGTGCCAGCAGTTTTTCCCTTGGACTAGCGGGGGCCTTCGAGCAGTACTTC
CDR3 protein: CASSFSLGLAGAFEQYF

D gene: .
V gene: TRBV11-2
clone size: few
J gene: TRBJ2-7
CDR3 DNA: TGTGCCAGCAGCTTAGACTGGGTCCTTGTCGAGCAGTACTTC
CDR3 protein: CASSLDWVLVEQYF

D gene: TRBD2
V gene: TRBV12-3/TRBV12-4
clone size: .
J gene: TRBJ2-3
CDR3 DNA: TGTGCCAGCAGTTTTTCGGGGGGGATCACAGATACGCAGTATTTT
CDR3 protein: CASSFSGGITDTQYF

D gene: .
V gene: TRBV7-2
clone size: .
J gene: TRBJ2-5
CDR3 DNA: TGTGCCAGCAGCATTATACGTGGGTCGGAGACCCAGTACTTC
CDR3 protein: CASSIIRGSETQYF

D gene: .
V gene: TRBV20-1
clone size: .
J gene: TRBJ2-1
CDR3 DNA: TGCAGTGCCCACCCCCCTAGCGATGAGCAGTTCTTC
CDR3 protein: CSAHPPSDEQFF

D gene: TRBD1
V gene: TRBV10-3
clone size: few
J gene: TRBJ1-1
CDR3 DNA: TGTGCCATCAACTCGGGACAGGGGGTCTTGAGGTCTGAAGCTTTCTTT
CDR3 protein: CAINSGQGVLRSEAFF

D gene: TRBD2
V gene: TRBV23-1
clone size: .
J gene: TRBJ2-2
CDR3 DNA: TGCGTCAGCAGTCAAGGGCGGGGGGGCAACACCGGGGAGCTGTTTTTT
CDR3 protein: CVSSQGRGGNTGELFF

D gene: .
V gene: TRBV20-1
clone size: .
J gene: TRBJ2-3
CDR3 DNA: TGCAGTGCCCTAAACGGACCGGTGGGCGATACGCAGTATTTT
CDR3 protein: CSALNGPVGDTQYF

D gene: TRBD1
V gene: TRBV7-2
clone size: .
J gene: TRBJ2-5
CDR3 DNA: TGTGCCAGCAGCCCAAAACAAGGGGGCGTAGAGACCCAGTACTTC
CDR3 protein: CASSPKQGGVETQYF

D gene: TRBD1
V gene: TRBV29-1
clone size: .
J gene: TRBJ1-1
CDR3 DNA: TGCAGCGTTGGGGAGCAAGGGGGCGCGGGGACTGAAGCTTTCTTT
CDR3 protein: CSVGEQGGAGTEAFF

D gene: .
V gene: TRBV5-8
clone size: few
J gene: TRBJ1-2
CDR3 DNA: TGTGCCAGCAGCTTGGGGGCAGGGGATTTTGGCGGCTACACCTTC
CDR3 protein: CASSLGAGDFGGYTF

D gene: .
V gene: TRBV27
clone size: many
J gene: TRBJ1-3
CDR3 DNA: TGTGCCAGCAGTTCCCGGGGACACGTTGGAAACACCATATATTTT
CDR3 protein: CASSSRGHVGNTIYF